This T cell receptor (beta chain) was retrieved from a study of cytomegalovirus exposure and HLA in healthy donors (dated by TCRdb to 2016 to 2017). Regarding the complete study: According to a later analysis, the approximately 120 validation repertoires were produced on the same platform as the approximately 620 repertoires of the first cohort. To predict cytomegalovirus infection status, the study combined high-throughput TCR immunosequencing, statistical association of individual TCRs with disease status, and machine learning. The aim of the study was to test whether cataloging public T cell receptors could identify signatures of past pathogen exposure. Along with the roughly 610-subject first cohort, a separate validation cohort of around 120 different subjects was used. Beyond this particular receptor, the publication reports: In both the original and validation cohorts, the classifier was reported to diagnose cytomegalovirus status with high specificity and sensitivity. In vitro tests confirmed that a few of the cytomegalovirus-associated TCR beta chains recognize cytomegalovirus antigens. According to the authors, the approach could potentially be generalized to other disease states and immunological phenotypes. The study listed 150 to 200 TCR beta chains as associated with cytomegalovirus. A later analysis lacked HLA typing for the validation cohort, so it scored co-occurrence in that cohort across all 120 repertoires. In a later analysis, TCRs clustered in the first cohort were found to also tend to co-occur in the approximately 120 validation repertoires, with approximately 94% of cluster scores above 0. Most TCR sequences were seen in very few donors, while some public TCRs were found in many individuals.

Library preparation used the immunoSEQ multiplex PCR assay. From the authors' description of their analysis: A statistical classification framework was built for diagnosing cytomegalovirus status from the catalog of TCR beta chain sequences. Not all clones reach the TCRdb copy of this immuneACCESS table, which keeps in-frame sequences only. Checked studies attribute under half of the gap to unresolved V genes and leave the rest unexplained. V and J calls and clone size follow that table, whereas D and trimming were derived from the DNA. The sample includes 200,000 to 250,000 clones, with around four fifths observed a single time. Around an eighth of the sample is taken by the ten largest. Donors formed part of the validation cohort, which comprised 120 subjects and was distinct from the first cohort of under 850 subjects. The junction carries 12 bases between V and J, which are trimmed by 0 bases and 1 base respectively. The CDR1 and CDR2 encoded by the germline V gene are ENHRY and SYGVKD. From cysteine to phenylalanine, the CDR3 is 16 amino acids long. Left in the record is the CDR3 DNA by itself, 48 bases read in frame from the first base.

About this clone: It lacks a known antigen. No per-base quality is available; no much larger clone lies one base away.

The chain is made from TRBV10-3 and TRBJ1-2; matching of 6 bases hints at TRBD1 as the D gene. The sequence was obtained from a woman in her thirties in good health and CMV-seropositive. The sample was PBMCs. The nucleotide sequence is TGTGCCATCAGTGAGTCGACGGCAGGGGTTAACTATGGCTACACCTTC. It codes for CAISESTAGVNYGYTF.